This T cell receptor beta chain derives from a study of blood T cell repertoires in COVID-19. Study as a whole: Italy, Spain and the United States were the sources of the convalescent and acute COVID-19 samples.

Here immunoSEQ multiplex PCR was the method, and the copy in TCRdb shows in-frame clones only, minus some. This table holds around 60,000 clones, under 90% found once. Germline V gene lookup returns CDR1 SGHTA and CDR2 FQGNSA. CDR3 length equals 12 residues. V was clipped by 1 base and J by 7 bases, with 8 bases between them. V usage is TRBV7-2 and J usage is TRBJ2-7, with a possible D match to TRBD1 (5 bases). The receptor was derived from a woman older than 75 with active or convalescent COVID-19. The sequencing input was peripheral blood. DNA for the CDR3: TGTGCCAGCAGCTTAGTGGGGCTTGAGCAGTACTTC. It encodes CASSLVGLEQYF. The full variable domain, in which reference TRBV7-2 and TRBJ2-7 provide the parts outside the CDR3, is GAGVSQSPSNKVTEKGKDVELRCDPISGHTALYWYRQSLGQGLEFLIYFQGNSAPDKSGLPSDRFSAERTGGSVSTLTIQRTQQEDSAVYLCASSLVGLEQYFGPGTRLTVT.